This T cell receptor beta chain was retrieved from a study of T cells in Graves' hyperthyroidism and ophthalmopathy. Patients aged 18 to 65 had newly diagnosed hyperthyroidism lasting under 2 months. The study collected blood at first hyperthyroidism diagnosis, before any ophthalmopathy symptoms arose. RNA transcripts provided the source from which TCR beta CDR3 regions were amplified. Using the HTBI primer set, a first-round RT-PCR was run on the TCR CDR3. MiXCR, run by TCRdb on the multiplex PCR reads, gives a single entry per CDR3 protein. This table has under 750,000 distinct CDR3 sequences, around 20% appearing once. Whole-study findings and limits: A model using 13 V-J features told ophthalmopathy apart from stable hyperthyroidism. Blood shared most expanded thyroid clonotypes above 0.001.

Concerning this clonotype: Its antigen remains unidentified.

This TCR came from a woman in her fifties or sixties with Graves' hyperthyroidism that later progressed to Graves' ophthalmopathy. Sample: blood.

This CDR3 is CASSYAGTEAFF. The CDR3 DNA reads as TGTGCCAGCAGTTACGCGGGGACTGAAGCTTTCTTT. This chain joins TRBV6-1 and TRBJ1-1; no clear D. CDR3 length: 12 amino acids. Germline V gene lookup returns CDR1 MNHNS and CDR2 SASEGT. The germline V and J ends were trimmed by 5 bases and 5 bases, with 9 bases remaining between them.